The rows below give T cell receptor beta chains drawn from one sample of a study of cytotoxic CD8 clonotypes in ibrutinib-treated CLL. TCRdb's copy holds only in-frame clones and misses some; the assay was immunoSEQ multiplex PCR. The sample lists 150,000 to 200,000 clones, around nine tenths occurring once. The sequenced sample was PBMCs, obtained at disease progression, from a patient treated with ibrutinib. These receptors were obtained from a human donor with chronic lymphocytic leukemia. Each CDR3 is given with its conserved first and last residue. A D gene is named only where the DNA matches it firmly. Clone sizes are given selectively: once, few, many, or a class where the clone is expanded.

d_gene: TRBD1; len: 15; abundance: NA; v_gene: TRBV9; j_gene: TRBJ2-1; CDR3nt: TGTGCCAGCAGCACAACCGGGACAGATTACAATGAGCAGTTCTTC; CDR3aa: CASSTTGTDYNEQFF
d_gene: NA; len: 14; abundance: NA; v_gene: TRBV28; j_gene: TRBJ2-7; CDR3nt: TGTGCCAGCAGTCTAATAGGGCGTCTCCACGAGCAGTACTTC; CDR3aa: CASSLIGRLHEQYF
d_gene: TRBD1; len: 16; abundance: NA; v_gene: TRBV7-6; j_gene: TRBJ2-3; CDR3nt: TGTGCCAGCAGCTTAGTCTTTGACAGGGACACAGATACGCAGTATTTT; CDR3aa: CASSLVFDRDTDTQYF
d_gene: NA; len: 16; abundance: NA; v_gene: TRBV6-5; j_gene: TRBJ2-3; CDR3nt: TGTGCCAGCAGTTACTGGCAGGGGGGGGGCGCAGATACGCAGTATTTT; CDR3aa: CASSYWQGGGADTQYF
d_gene: TRBD1; len: 14; abundance: NA; v_gene: TRBV7-9; j_gene: TRBJ1-1; CDR3nt: TGTGCCAGCAGCTTAGAACAGGGGGCCTCTGAAGCTTTCTTT; CDR3aa: CASSLEQGASEAFF
d_gene: NA; len: 13; abundance: few; v_gene: TRBV7-9; j_gene: TRBJ1-4; CDR3nt: TGTGCCAGCAGCTTAGCAGGGAATGAAAAACTGTTTTTT; CDR3aa: CASSLAGNEKLFF
d_gene: NA; len: 14; abundance: NA; v_gene: TRBV5-6; j_gene: TRBJ1-1; CDR3nt: TGTGCCAGCAGCTTGGGACGGAGGGGAACTGAAGCTTTCTTT; CDR3aa: CASSLGRRGTEAFF
d_gene: NA; len: 14; abundance: NA; v_gene: TRBV4-1; j_gene: TRBJ2-2; CDR3nt: TGCGCCAGCAGCCGGGGGGAGAACACCGGGGAGCTGTTTTTT; CDR3aa: CASSRGENTGELFF
d_gene: NA; len: 15; abundance: NA; v_gene: TRBV19; j_gene: TRBJ1-5; CDR3nt: TGTGCCAGTAGTACCGACAGGTGGGGCAATCAGCCCCAGCATTTT; CDR3aa: CASSTDRWGNQPQHF
d_gene: NA; len: 16; abundance: NA; v_gene: TRBV6-1; j_gene: TRBJ2-7; CDR3nt: TGTGCCAGCAGTGCCGGACTTGCAGAATTAACCTACGAGCAGTACTTC; CDR3aa: CASSAGLAELTYEQYF
d_gene: TRBD2; len: 15; abundance: NA; v_gene: TRBV6-5; j_gene: TRBJ2-7; CDR3nt: TGTGCCAGCAGTTACTCGCTAGCGGGGGGGGGCGAGCAGTACTTC; CDR3aa: CASSYSLAGGGEQYF
d_gene: TRBD1; len: 13; abundance: NA; v_gene: TRBV6-1; j_gene: TRBJ1-2; CDR3nt: TGTGCCAGCAGACGACAGGGGGGGAATGGCTACACCTTC; CDR3aa: CASRRQGGNGYTF
d_gene: NA; len: 17; abundance: NA; v_gene: TRBV2; j_gene: TRBJ2-7; CDR3nt: TGTGCCAGCAGTGAAGCCAGTGGGCCGCCTCTTTACGACGAGCAGTACTTC; CDR3aa: CASSEASGPPLYDEQYF